This T cell receptor (beta chain) was sequenced for a study of Ad26.COV2.S vaccination and SARS-CoV-2 variants. General study results and limits: The authors reported substantial breadth in spike-specific CD8+ and CD4+ T cell responses after vaccination.

The data were produced by immunoSEQ multiplex PCR, yet TCRdb's version contains in-frame clones alone and is incomplete. The sample includes around 450,000 clones, about nine tenths seen only once; the top ten take about 4.4%. Treatment denoted: around 19 received Ad26.COV2.S at low or high dose, single or two shots; 5 received placebo; per-sample allocation not given. Sampling was performed 63 days after the first vaccine or placebo injection. Details on this clone: What it binds is unknown.

Germline-derived CDR1 and CDR2 are SGDLS and YYNGEE. This CDR3 comprises 14 residues. V dropped 0 bases and J dropped 6 bases, with 12 bases sitting between them. The chain recombines TRBV9 with TRBJ2-5; D is possibly TRBD2 (5 bases). The sequencing here drew on peripheral blood, taken in a trial of Ad26.COV2.S vaccine versus placebo. This TCR was sampled from a person between 18 and 65 years old who received the Ad26.COV2.S COVID-19 vaccine or a placebo. CDR3 region: CASSVDTRGQTQYF. The CDR3 DNA reads as TGTGCCAGCAGCGTAGACACCCGGGGTCAGACCCAGTACTTC.